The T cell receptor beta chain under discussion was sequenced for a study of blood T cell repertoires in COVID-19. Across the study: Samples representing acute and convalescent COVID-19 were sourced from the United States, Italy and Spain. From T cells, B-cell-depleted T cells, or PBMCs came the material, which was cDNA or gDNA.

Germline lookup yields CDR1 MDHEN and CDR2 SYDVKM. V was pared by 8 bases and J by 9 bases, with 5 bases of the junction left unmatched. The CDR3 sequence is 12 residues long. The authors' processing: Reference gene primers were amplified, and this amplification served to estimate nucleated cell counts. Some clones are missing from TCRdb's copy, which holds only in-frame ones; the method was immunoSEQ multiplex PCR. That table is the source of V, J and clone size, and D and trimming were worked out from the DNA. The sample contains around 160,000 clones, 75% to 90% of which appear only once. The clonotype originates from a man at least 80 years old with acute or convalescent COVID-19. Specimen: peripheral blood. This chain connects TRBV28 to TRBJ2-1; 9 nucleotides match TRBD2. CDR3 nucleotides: TGTGCCAGCTCTAGCGGGAACGGTGAGCAGTTCTTC. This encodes CASSSGNGEQFF.